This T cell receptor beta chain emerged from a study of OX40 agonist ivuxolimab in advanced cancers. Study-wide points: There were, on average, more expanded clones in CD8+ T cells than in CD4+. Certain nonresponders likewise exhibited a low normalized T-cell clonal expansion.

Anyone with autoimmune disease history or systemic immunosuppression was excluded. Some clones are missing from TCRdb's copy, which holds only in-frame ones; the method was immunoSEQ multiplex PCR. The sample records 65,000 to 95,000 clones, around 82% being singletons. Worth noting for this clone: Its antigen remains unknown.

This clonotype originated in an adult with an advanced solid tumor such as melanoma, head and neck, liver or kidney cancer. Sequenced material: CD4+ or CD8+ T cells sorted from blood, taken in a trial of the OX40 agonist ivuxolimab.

This CDR3 is CASSLRLAGENEQFF. In nucleotides, the CDR3 is TGTGCCAGCAGCTTAAGGCTAGCGGGAGAGAATGAGCAGTTCTTC. This chain links TRBV7-2 with TRBJ2-1, with 10 nucleotides matching TRBD2. With 2 bases clipped from V and 7 bases from J, the junction kept 5 bases outside the gene matches. The germline gives CDR1 SGHTA, CDR2 FQGNSA. There are 15 residues in the CDR3.